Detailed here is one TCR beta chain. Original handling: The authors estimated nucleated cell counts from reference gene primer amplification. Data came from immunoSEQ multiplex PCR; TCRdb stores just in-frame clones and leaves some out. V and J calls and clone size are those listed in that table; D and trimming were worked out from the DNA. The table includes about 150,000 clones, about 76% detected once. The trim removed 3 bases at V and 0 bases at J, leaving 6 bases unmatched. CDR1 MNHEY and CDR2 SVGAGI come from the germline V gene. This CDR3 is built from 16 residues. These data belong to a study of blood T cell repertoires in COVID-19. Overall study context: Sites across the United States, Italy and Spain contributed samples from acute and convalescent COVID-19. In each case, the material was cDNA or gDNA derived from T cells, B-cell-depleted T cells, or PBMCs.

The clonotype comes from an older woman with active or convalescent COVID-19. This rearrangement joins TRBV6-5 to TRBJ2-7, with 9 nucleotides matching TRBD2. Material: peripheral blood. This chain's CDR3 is CASSYGLATSSYEQYF. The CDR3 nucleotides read TGTGCCAGCAGTTATGGACTAGCGACCAGCTCCTACGAGCAGTACTTC.